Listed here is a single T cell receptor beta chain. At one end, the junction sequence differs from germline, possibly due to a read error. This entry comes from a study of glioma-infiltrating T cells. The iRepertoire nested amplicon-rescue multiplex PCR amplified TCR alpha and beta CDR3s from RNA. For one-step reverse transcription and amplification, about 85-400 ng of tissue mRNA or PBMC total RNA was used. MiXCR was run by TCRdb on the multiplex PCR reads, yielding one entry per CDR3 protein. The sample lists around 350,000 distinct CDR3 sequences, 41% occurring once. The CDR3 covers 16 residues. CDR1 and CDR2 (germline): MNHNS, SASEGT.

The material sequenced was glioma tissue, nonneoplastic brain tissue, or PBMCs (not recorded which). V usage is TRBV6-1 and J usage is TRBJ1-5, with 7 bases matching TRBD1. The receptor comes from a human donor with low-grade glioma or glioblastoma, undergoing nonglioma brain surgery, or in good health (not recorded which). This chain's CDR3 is CASSEAWDSRNQPQHF. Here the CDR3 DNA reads TGTGCCAGCAGTGAAGCATGGGACAGTCGCAACCAGCCCCAGCATTTT.